This T cell receptor beta chain emerged from a study of shared clonotypes between healthy human individuals. Generated by immunoSEQ multiplex PCR, the TCRdb table keeps only in-frame clones and is missing some. Among approximately 2,300,000 clones listed, roughly 92% were seen once. This CDR3 has 14 residues. V gave up 7 bases and J gave up 4 bases, with 16 bases separating them. Germline CDR1 and CDR2: MDHEN and SYDVKM. The sequenced sample consisted of naive CD4+ T cells from PBMCs. Subset specified: CD45RA+ positively selected. The chain employs TRBV28 and TRBJ1-2; the D is unclear. The receptor comes from a young man in good health. Some clones in this sample may be carry-over from other donors' samples. The CDR3, as DNA: TGTGCCAGCACCGTCCCGGGGTCGAGCTATGGCTACACCTTC. Residues: CASTVPGSSYGYTF.